This passage covers 8 T cell receptor beta chains from one sample sequenced in a study of shared clonotypes between healthy human individuals. Clones were sequenced by immunoSEQ multiplex PCR, and TCRdb holds only the in-frame ones, with some missing. The sample lists 2 million to 3 million clones, approximately 94% seen once, with roughly 0.36% in the top ten. The sequencing input was naive CD4+ T cells from PBMCs. Subset defined: CD45RA+ positively selected. The source is a man aged 18 to 30 in good health. Some clones in this sample may be carry-over from other donors' samples.

CDR3 loop: CASSYREFNTEAFF. CDR3 DNA sequence: TGTGCCAGCAGCTACAGGGAATTCAACACTGAAGCTTTCTTT. V gene TRBV27 combines with J gene TRBJ1-1; D is perhaps TRBD1 (6 bases). The CDR3 extends over 14 amino acids. Germline V gives CDR1 MNHEY, CDR2 SMNVEV (reference sequence). V lost 6 bases, J lost 2 bases, and 13 bases lay in between.

In this sample, this clone turned up a few times. The chain links TRBV28 to TRBJ1-2, with no clear D. V lost 3 bases, J lost 7 bases, and 9 bases lay in between. From germline, CDR1 is MDHEN and CDR2 SYDVKM. The CDR3 spans 12 residues. CDR3: CASSFGFGGYTF. The CDR3 DNA follows: TGTGCCAGCAGTTTCGGCTTTGGTGGCTACACCTTC.

The genes are TRBV28 and TRBJ2-1; D remains unclear. The CDR3 length is 16 residues. Trimming shortened V by 6 bases and J by 0 bases, and 15 bases separated the two germline ends. Germline CDR1 MDHEN, CDR2 SYDVKM. CDR3 sequence (DNA): TGTGCCAGCAGGTCCCCTACATCTAACTCCTACAATGAGCAGTTCTTC. Translation gives CASRSPTSNSYNEQFF. The full variable domain, completed using reference TRBV28 and TRBJ2-1, is DVKVTQSSRYLVKRTGEKVFLECVQDMDHENMFWYRQDPGLGLRLIYFSYDVKMKEKGDIPEGYSVSREKKERFSLILESASTNQTSMYLCASRSPTSNSYNEQFFGPGTRLTVL.

This sequence joins TRBV11-3 and TRBJ2-1, with TRBD2 matching over 13 bases. The CDR3 has 16 residues. Losses at the gene ends were 5 bases for V and 7 bases for J; bases not matched to a gene: 8. Per the germline V gene, CDR1 is SGHNT and CDR2 is YENEEA. CDR3 residues: CASSLRLAGGGNEQFF. CDR3 in DNA: TGTGCCAGCAGCCTCCGACTAGCGGGAGGCGGGAATGAGCAGTTCTTC.

A single count supports this clone. The gene calls are TRBV5-1 and TRBJ1-2; no reliable D call. The length of the CDR3 is 12 residues. Trimming pared 4 bases from V and 0 bases from J, leaving 4 bases between. Germline values: CDR1 SGHRS, CDR2 YFSETQ. CDR3 sequence reads: CASSNTNYGYTF. The CDR3 bases are TGCGCCAGCAGCAACACTAACTATGGCTACACCTTC.

The chain links TRBV7-9 to TRBJ2-7; D is perhaps TRBD2 (7 bases). Deletions cut 3 bases from V and 5 bases from J, with 14 bases between. This CDR3 is built from 14 residues. CDR1 and CDR2 (germline): SEHNR, FQNEAQ (reference sequence). CDR3 loop: CASSLGGLADEQYF. DNA of the CDR3: TGTGCCAGCAGCTTGGGGGGCCTAGCGGACGAGCAGTACTTC.

This clone came up once. This chain links TRBV7-9 with TRBJ1-5; D is undetermined. The germline CDR1 and CDR2 sequences are SEHNR and FQNEAQ (reference sequence). V was trimmed by 5 bases and J by 6 bases, leaving 14 bases between them. The CDR3 runs to 14 residues. CDR3 sequence reads: CASSRETDGQPQHF. The CDR3 DNA is TGTGCCAGCAGCCGCGAGACGGACGGTCAGCCCCAGCATTTT.

V gene TRBV6-1 combines with J gene TRBJ1-2; 10 bases match TRBD1. The CDR3 is made up of 15 amino acids. From germline, CDR1 is MNHNS and CDR2 SASEGT. V lost 10 bases, J lost 5 bases, and 13 bases stayed unmatched. CDR3 coding DNA: TGTGCCACCGGGACAGGGGTGGTCAGTTATTATGGCTACACCTTC. As protein: CATGTGVVSYYGYTF.